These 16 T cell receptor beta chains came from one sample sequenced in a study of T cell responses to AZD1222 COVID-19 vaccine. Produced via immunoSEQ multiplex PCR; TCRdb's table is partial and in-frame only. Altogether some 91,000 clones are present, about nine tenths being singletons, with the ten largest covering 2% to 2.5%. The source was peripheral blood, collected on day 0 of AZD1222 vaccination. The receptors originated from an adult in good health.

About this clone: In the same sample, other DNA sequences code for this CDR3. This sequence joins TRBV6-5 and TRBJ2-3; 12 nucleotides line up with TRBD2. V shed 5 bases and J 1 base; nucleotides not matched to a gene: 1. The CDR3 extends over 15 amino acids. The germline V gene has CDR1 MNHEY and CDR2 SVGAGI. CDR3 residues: CASSRLAGGTDTQYF. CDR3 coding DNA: TGTGCCAGCAGTCGACTAGCGGGGGGCACAGATACGCAGTATTTT.

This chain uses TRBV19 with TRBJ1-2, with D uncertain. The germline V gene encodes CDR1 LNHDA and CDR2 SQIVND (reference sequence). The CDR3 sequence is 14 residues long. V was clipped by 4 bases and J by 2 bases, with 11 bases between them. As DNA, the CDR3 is TGTGCCAGTAGTAACCCGGCAGGAAACTATGGCTACACCTTC. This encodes CASSNPAGNYGYTF.

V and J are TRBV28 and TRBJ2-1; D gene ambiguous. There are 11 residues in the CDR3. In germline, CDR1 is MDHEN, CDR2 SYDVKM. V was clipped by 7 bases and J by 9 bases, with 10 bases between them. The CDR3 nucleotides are TGTGCCAGCACTCGGGCAGCTGAGCAGTTCTTC. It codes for CASTRAAEQFF.

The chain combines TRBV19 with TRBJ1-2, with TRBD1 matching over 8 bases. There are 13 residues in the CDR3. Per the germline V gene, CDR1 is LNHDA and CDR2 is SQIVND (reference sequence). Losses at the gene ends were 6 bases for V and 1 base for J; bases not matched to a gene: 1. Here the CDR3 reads CASRGQDNYGYTF. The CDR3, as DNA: TGTGCCAGTAGGGGACAGGATAACTATGGCTACACCTTC.

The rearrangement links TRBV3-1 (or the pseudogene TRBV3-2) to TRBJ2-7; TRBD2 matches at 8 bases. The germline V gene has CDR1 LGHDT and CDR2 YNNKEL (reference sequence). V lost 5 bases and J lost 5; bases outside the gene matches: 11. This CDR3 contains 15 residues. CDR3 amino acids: CASSSRSTGGDEQYF. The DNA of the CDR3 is TGTGCCAGCAGCTCCCGGAGCACGGGAGGGGACGAGCAGTACTTC.

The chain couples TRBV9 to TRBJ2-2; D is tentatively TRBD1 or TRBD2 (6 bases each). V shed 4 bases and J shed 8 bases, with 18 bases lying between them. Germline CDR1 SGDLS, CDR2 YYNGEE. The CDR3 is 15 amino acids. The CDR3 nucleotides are TGTGCCAGCAGCAGGGGGGACGACCTTGGAGGGGAGCTGTTTTTT. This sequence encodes CASSRGDDLGGELFF.

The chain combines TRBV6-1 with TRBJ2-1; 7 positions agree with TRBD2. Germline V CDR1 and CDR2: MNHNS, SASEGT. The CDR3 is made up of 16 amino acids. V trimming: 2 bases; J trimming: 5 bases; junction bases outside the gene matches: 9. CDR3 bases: TGTGCCAGCAGTGAATTGGCGGGAGCGCCGGACAATGAGCAGTTCTTC. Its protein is CASSELAGAPDNEQFF.

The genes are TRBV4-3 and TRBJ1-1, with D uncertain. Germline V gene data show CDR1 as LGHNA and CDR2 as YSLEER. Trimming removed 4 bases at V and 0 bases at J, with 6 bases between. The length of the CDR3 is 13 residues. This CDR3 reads CASSPLLNTEAFF. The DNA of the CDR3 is TGCGCCAGCAGCCCCCTCTTGAACACTGAAGCTTTCTTT.

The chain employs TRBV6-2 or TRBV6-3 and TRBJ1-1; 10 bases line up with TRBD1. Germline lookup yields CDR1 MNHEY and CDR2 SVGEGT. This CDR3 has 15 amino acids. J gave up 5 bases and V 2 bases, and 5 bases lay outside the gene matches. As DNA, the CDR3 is TGTGCCAGCAGTTACGGGGGACAGGGGAGTACTGAAGCTTTCTTT. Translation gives CASSYGGQGSTEAFF.

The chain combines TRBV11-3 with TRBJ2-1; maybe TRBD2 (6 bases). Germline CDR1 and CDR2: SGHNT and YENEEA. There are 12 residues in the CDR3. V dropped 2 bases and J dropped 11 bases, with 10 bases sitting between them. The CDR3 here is CASSLTGSKQFF. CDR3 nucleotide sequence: TGTGCCAGCAGCTTAACCGGGAGTAAGCAGTTCTTC.

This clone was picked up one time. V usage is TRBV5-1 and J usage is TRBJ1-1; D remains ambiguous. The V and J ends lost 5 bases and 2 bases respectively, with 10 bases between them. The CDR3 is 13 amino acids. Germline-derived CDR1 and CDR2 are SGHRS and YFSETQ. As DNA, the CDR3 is TGCGCCAGCAGTTCCGACCCAAACACTGAAGCTTTCTTT. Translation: CASSSDPNTEAFF. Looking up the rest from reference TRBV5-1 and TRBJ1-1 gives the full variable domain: KAGVTQTPRYLIKTRGQQVTLSCSPISGHRSVSWYQQTPGQGLQFLFEYFSETQRNKGNFPGRFSGRQFSNSRSEMNVSTLELGDSALYLCASSSDPNTEAFFGQGTRLTVV.

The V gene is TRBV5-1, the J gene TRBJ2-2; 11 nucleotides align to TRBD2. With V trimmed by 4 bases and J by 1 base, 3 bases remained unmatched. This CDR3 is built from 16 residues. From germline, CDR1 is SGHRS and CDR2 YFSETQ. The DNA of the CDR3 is TGCGCCAGCAGCGGAGGGACTAGCGGGAACACCGGGGAGCTGTTTTTT. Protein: CASSGGTSGNTGELFF.

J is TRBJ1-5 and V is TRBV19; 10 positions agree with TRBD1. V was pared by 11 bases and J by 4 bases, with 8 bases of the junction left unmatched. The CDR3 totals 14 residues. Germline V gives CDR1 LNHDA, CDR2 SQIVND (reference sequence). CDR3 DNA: TGTGCCTCTGGAGGACAGGGGGGGAATCAGCCCCAGCATTTT. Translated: CASGGQGGNQPQHF.

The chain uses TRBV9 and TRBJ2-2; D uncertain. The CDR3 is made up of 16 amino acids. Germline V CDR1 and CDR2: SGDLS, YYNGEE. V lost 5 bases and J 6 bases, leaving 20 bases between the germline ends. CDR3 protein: CASSPSGLMSAGELFF. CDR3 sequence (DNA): TGTGCCAGCAGTCCCTCGGGCCTCATGAGTGCCGGGGAGCTGTTTTTT.

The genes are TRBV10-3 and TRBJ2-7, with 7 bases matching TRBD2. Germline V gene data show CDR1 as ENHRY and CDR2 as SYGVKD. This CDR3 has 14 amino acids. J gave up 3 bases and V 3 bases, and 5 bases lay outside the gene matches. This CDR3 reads CAISDGGSDYEQYF. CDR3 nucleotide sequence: TGTGCCATCAGTGACGGCGGGAGTGACTACGAGCAGTACTTC.

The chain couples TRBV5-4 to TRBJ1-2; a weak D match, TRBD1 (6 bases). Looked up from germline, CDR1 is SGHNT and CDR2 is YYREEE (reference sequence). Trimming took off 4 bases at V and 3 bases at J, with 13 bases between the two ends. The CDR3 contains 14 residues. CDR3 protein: CASSNPGHYYGYTF. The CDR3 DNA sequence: TGTGCCAGCAGCAATCCGGGACATTACTATGGCTACACCTTC.